The source of this TCR beta chain is a study of PD-L1 blockade in urothelial cancer. Looking at the study overall: At 6 weeks and at 3 weeks (second dose) after treatment start, blood was analyzed.

As to time point: pretreatment peripheral blood. This CDR3 contains 14 residues. CDR1 and CDR2 (germline): SGHRS, YFSETQ. V gave up 0 bases and J gave up 0 bases, with 5 bases separating them. The data were produced by immunoSEQ multiplex PCR, yet TCRdb's version contains in-frame clones alone and is incomplete. The table includes about 63,000 clones, roughly 79% detected once. The rearrangement uses TRBV5-1 and TRBJ2-3, with D unresolved. The source was PBMCs, collected around atezolizumab (anti-PD-L1) treatment. This clonotype was sampled from a man between 65 and 85 years old with urothelial cancer. Written as DNA, the CDR3 is TGCGCCAGCAGCTTGGTCGGTAGCACAGATACGCAGTATTTT. Translated: CASSLVGSTDTQYF.